This entry is about one TCR beta chain. Its target is unknown. 13 Jbeta primers and 60 Vbeta primers were used for the PCR. Sequencing used immunoSEQ multiplex PCR; TCRdb keeps in-frame clones, though not all of them. Of about 160,000 clones listed, 65% to 80% are singletons. These data are taken from a study of cytomegalovirus exposure and HLA in healthy donors. Regarding the study as a whole: In vitro work confirmed that a few CMV-associated chains recognize CMV antigens. The study recorded over 150 TCR beta chains that were cytomegalovirus-associated. Follow-up analysis seemed to connect common viral pathogens with several of the most significant clusters identified. Earlier analysis found most TCR beta V segments productive about 87% or about 30% of the time.

Sequencing used PBMCs. This receptor was identified in a woman aged 45-60 years in good health and CMV-seropositive.

CDR3 amino acids: CASSLGRGASYEQYF. CDR3 bases: TGTGCCAGCAGTCTAGGACGGGGGGCTTCCTACGAGCAGTACTTC. The rearrangement joins TRBV6-1 to TRBJ2-5; D possibly corresponds to TRBD2 (7 bases). Gene TRBJ2-7 matches the end of the DNA better, so the J call may be wrong. From germline, CDR1 is MNHNS and CDR2 SASEGT. This CDR3 is 15 amino acids long.